This T cell receptor beta chain was retrieved from a study of identical twins. Whole-study findings and limits: There was an excess of low generation probability in the out-of-frame alpha sequences that twins shared. There were fewer insertions in abundant cord blood beta clonotypes, but memory repertoires showed no such pattern. Potential partial confounding of zero-insertion analyses by invariant MAIT and iNKT cells was noted.

V was clipped by 4 bases and J by 7 bases, with 8 bases between them. CDR3 length: 12 amino acids. The germline V gene encodes CDR1 DFQATT and CDR2 SNEGSKA (reference sequence). TCRdb itself ran the 5' RACE reads through MiXCR, one entry per CDR3 protein. Found here are some 460,000 distinct CDR3 sequences, approximately 15% of them singletons; the top ten hold 0.5% to 0.65%. This clonotype was observed many times. Antigen unknown. This sample also belongs to another study, concerning yellow fever vaccine responses in identical twins.

The source material was CD4+ T cells sorted from blood. The genes are TRBV20-1 and TRBJ1-6, with no clear D. The TCR sequence derives from a woman between 18 and 29 years old in good health. The chain's CDR3 is CSATQPNSPLHF. Written as DNA, the CDR3 is TGCAGTGCTACCCAGCCAAATTCACCCCTCCACTTT.